The 30 T cell receptor beta chains listed next were all sequenced from one sample in a study of T cell clonality in common variable immunodeficiency. Generated by immunoSEQ multiplex PCR, the TCRdb table keeps only in-frame clones and is missing some. The sample contains about 47,000 clones, none of them singletons. The sample consisted of peripheral blood mononuclear cells. Receptor source: a person aged 18 to 70 in good health.

At least ten counts were recorded for this clone. The read halts 3 residues ahead of the CDR3 end, with the missing end drawn from the germline J gene. J is TRBJ1-2 and V is TRBV5-1; TRBD1 matches 9 bases. Germline values: CDR1 SGHRS, CDR2 YFSETQ. V shed 5 bases and J 3 bases; nucleotides not matched to a gene: 8. The CDR3 covers 15 residues. CDR3 DNA, as far as it was read: TGCGCCAGCAGTTCCTGGACAGGGGAGCACTATGGC. It encodes CASSSWTGEHYG. The entire CDR3 sequence reads CASSSWTGEHYGYTF.

This clone was recorded many times. The read ends 3 residues before the CDR3 terminus; that terminus is restored from the germline J gene. The V gene is TRBV19, the J gene TRBJ1-1, with D perhaps matching TRBD1 (5 bases). The CDR3 runs 13 residues. Germline V lookup: CDR1 LNHDA, CDR2 SQIVND (reference sequence). V dropped 6 bases and J dropped 5 bases, with 13 bases sitting between them. CDR3 DNA, as far as it was read: TGTGCCAGTAGGGACGGGGGTGGGACTGAA. Its translation is CASRDGGGTE. The full CDR3 sequence reads CASRDGGGTEAFF.

This clone was observed at least ten times. The read ends 3 residues early relative to the CDR3; the germline J gene fills the gap. V and J are TRBV29-1 and TRBJ2-1; TRBD1 matches 10 bases. V was pared by 7 bases and J by 8 bases, with 5 bases of the junction left unmatched. CDR3 size: 12 residues. Germline CDR1 is SQVTM and CDR2 is ANQGSEA. The CDR3 loop reads CSADGTGDEQFF. CDR3 bases read: TGCAGCGCTGACGGGACAGGGGATGAG.

Ten or more counts support this clone. The sequence runs out 3 residues before the end of the CDR3; the remainder is reconstructed from the germline J gene. This chain links TRBV6-1 with TRBJ2-3, with 11 bases lining up with TRBD2. Germline V gives CDR1 MNHNS, CDR2 SASEGT. The CDR3 loop spans 16 amino acids. V lost 4 bases to trimming and J lost 2 bases; unmatched junction nucleotides: 5. The part of the CDR3 DNA that was read is TGTGCCAGCAGTGGACTAGCGGGATCTAACACAGATACG. It codes for CASSGLAGSNTDT. The CDR3 as a whole reads CASSGLAGSNTDTQYF.

This clone occurred many times. The missing CDR3 end, 3 residues past where the read stops, is filled in from the germline J gene. This chain links TRBV7-2 with TRBJ2-5; TRBD2 aligns across 7 bases. The J segment lost 0 bases and the V segment lost 0 bases, leaving 1 base of the junction unmatched. Germline V gene lookup returns CDR1 SGHTA and CDR2 FQGNSA. There are 15 residues in the CDR3. The CDR3 loop is CASSLALAYQETQYF. The covered CDR3 bases are TGTGCCAGCAGCTTAGCACTAGCGTACCAAGAGACC.

This clone was detected ten times or more. The read finishes 3 residues shy of the CDR3 end, and the germline J gene is used to complete it. The chain carries TRBV29-1 and TRBJ2-7; no reliable D call. With 6 bases removed from V and 3 bases from J, the gap between germline ends came to 9 bases. Germline V CDR1 and CDR2: SQVTM, ANQGSEA. The CDR3 length is 11 residues. The CDR3 bases that were read are TGCAGCGTCGAACGTCGCTACGAG. Protein product: CSVERRYE. The whole CDR3 is CSVERRYEQYF.

This clone was recorded a few times. The CDR3 sequence: CASSITGGIYDYTF. The CDR3 bases that were read are TGTGCCAGTAGTATCACAGGGGGCATCTACGAC. The rearrangement links TRBV19 to TRBJ1-2, with TRBD1 identical over 9 bases. The read falls 3 residues short of the CDR3 end, and the missing part is taken from the germline J gene. Germline V lookup: CDR1 LNHDA, CDR2 SQIVND (reference sequence). This CDR3 has 14 amino acids.

The table lists this clone with many counts. CDR3 protein: CSADRANYGYTF. The CDR3 DNA, read in part, is TGCAGTGCGGACAGAGCTAACTATGGC. The V call is TRBV20-1, the J call TRBJ1-2; D perhaps matches TRBD1 (6 bases). The read terminates 3 residues ahead of where the CDR3 ends, so the germline J gene completes it. This CDR3 contains 12 residues. Trimming stripped 6 bases from V and 0 bases from J, with 8 bases between. CDR1 is DFQATT and CDR2 is SNEGSKA in the germline V gene (reference sequence).

This clone was recorded at least ten times. The read ends 3 residues before the CDR3 terminus; that terminus is restored from the germline J gene. The chain is built from TRBV2 and TRBJ1-6; D is uncertain. V was shortened by 3 bases and J by 0 bases, with 12 bases between the two germline ends. Germline V gene sequence: CDR1 SNHLY, CDR2 FYNNEI. The CDR3 contains 17 residues. The covered CDR3 bases are TGTGCCAGCAGTGAGCGGGCTACGAGCTCCTATAATTCACCC. It is translated as CASSERATSSYNSP. The full-length CDR3 reads as CASSERATSSYNSPLHF.

This clone came up a few times. Read coverage stops 3 residues before the CDR3 terminus; the germline J gene supplies the remainder. The chain carries TRBV2 and TRBJ2-6; D is perhaps TRBD2 (6 bases). The CDR3 has 19 amino acids. CDR1 SNHLY and CDR2 FYNNEI come from the germline V gene. V was clipped by 2 bases and J by 1 base, with 18 bases between them. Incomplete CDR3 DNA: TGTGCCAGCAGTGAATTTGGCAGGGAGGTGGGGTCTGGGGCCAACGTC. This translates into CASSEFGREVGSGANV. The full CDR3 sequence reads CASSEFGREVGSGANVLTF.

This clone has at least ten counts. The read finishes 3 residues shy of the CDR3 end, and the germline J gene is used to complete it. This chain uses TRBV20-1 with TRBJ1-5; D may be TRBD1 (5 bases). Germline CDR1 is DFQATT and CDR2 is SNEGSKA (reference sequence). V was cut by 0 bases and J by 6 bases, with 15 bases left in between. The CDR3 sequence is 15 residues long. CDR3 protein: CSARDLQGSIQPQHF. The DNA read from the CDR3 is TGCAGTGCTAGAGATCTTCAGGGTTCGATTCAGCCC.

The table lists this clone with many counts. The missing CDR3 end, 3 residues past where the read stops, is filled in from the germline J gene. The genes are TRBV4-1 and TRBJ2-3, with TRBD2 matching over 8 bases. The CDR3 runs to 15 residues. Germline trimming cut 1 base from V and 5 bases from J; bases unmatched to any gene: 5. In germline, CDR1 is MGHRA, CDR2 YSYEKL. The sequenced part of the CDR3 DNA is TGCGCCAGCAGCCAAGGGATACTAGCGGAAGATACG. Translating gives CASSQGILAEDT. The entire CDR3 reads CASSQGILAEDTQYF.

This clone was picked up many times. Sequencing ends 3 residues short of the CDR3 end; the germline J gene provides the rest. The V and J genes are TRBV19 and TRBJ1-2, with D uncertain. CDR3 length equals 14 residues. Germline V gene data show CDR1 as LNHDA and CDR2 as SQIVND (reference sequence). CDR3 protein: CASAAPELLLGYTF. Incomplete CDR3 DNA: TGTGCCAGTGCGGCGCCAGAGTTACTATTAGGC.

Many counts were recorded for this clone. Sequencing ends 3 residues short of the CDR3 end; the germline J gene provides the rest. This sequence joins TRBV13 and TRBJ2-1; 8 bases map to TRBD2. Germline CDR1 and CDR2: PRHDT and FYEKMQ (reference sequence). V dropped 5 bases and J dropped 3; count of bases not matched to a gene: 6. CDR3 length equals 15 residues. The part of the CDR3 DNA that was read is TGTGCCAGCAGCCGAGCGGGAGCCGACTACAATGAG. The encoded protein is CASSRAGADYNE. The whole CDR3 is CASSRAGADYNEQFF.

A note on this clone: The read ends 3 residues shy of where the CDR3 ends; the end is completed using the germline J gene. The rearrangement uses TRBV18 and TRBJ1-5; weak D call: TRBD1 (5 bases). V was cut by 1 base and J by 2 bases, with 6 bases left in between. Germline CDR1 KGHSH, CDR2 LQKENI. CDR3 length equals 14 residues. CDR3 DNA, as far as it was read: TGTGCCAGCTCACCACAACAGGGCAATCAGCCC. Amino acids: CASSPQQGNQP. The whole CDR3 is CASSPQQGNQPQHF. Looking up the rest from reference TRBV18 and TRBJ1-5 gives the full variable domain: NAGVMQNPRHLVRRRGQEARLRCSPMKGHSHVYWYRQLPEEGLKFMVYLQKENIIDESGMPKERFSAEFPKEGPSILRIQQVVRGDSAAYFCASSPQQGNQPQHFGDGTRLSIL.

A word on this clone: The read terminates 3 residues before the CDR3 end, so the remaining end is supplied by the germline J gene. This chain connects TRBV2 to TRBJ2-5; 10 bases align to TRBD1. The CDR3 is 17 residues long. V was clipped by 8 bases and J by 5 bases; unmatched bases: 17. CDR1 and CDR2 (germline): SNHLY, FYNNEI. CDR3 residues: CASCIPSRQGAWETQYF. CDR3 bases read: TGTGCCAGCTGCATCCCCTCCCGACAGGGGGCCTGGGAGACC.

This clone has a count of ten or more. Read sequence stops 3 residues before the CDR3 end, and the germline J gene provides the missing end. J is TRBJ1-1 and V is TRBV18; TRBD1 matches 9 bases. J was trimmed by 6 bases and V by 2 bases; bases with no gene match: 7. The CDR3 is made up of 15 amino acids. CDR1 and CDR2 (germline): KGHSH, LQKENI. The CDR3 bases that were read are TGTGCCAGCTCACCAGGGGACAGGGTGGACCCTGAA. Amino acids: CASSPGDRVDPE. The entire CDR3 is CASSPGDRVDPEAFF. Looking up the rest from reference TRBV18 and TRBJ1-1 gives the full variable domain: NAGVMQNPRHLVRRRGQEARLRCSPMKGHSHVYWYRQLPEEGLKFMVYLQKENIIDESGMPKERFSAEFPKEGPSILRIQQVVRGDSAAYFCASSPGDRVDPEAFFGQGTRLTVV.

This clone has ten or more counts. The read falls 3 residues short of the CDR3 end, and the missing part is taken from the germline J gene. This sequence joins TRBV20-1 and TRBJ1-2, with D maybe TRBD1 (5 bases). The CDR3 runs 15 residues. CDR1 and CDR2 from the germline V gene are DFQATT and SNEGSKA (reference sequence). V lost 4 bases, J lost 4 bases, and 19 bases lay in between. CDR3 sequence reads: CSANRQRGERYGYTF. Incomplete CDR3 DNA: TGCAGTGCTAACAGACAGAGGGGCGAGCGCTATGGC.

This clone was observed many times. The read stops 3 residues short of the end of the CDR3; the missing end is completed from the germline J gene. The V and J genes are TRBV20-1 and TRBJ2-3; 13 bases agree with TRBD2. The CDR3 is 15 residues long. The germline V gene has CDR1 DFQATT and CDR2 SNEGSKA (reference sequence). After removal of 6 bases from V and 3 bases from J, the junction contained 6 bases not matched to a gene. The DNA read from the CDR3 is TGCAGTGCCCTATCGACTAGCGGGAGGACAGATACG. Encoded protein: CSALSTSGRTDT. The full CDR3 sequence reads CSALSTSGRTDTQYF.

This clone came up many times. From the germline J gene comes the end of the CDR3, since the read stops 3 residues before it. V usage is TRBV15 and J usage is TRBJ1-6; 7 positions agree with TRBD1. V was clipped by 2 bases and J by 5 bases; unmatched bases: 3. CDR1 is LNHNV and CDR2 is YYDKDF in the germline V gene (reference sequence). This CDR3 is built from 15 residues. Partial CDR3 DNA: TGTGCCACCAGCAGACAGACAGGGAATAATTCACCC. Translated: CATSRQTGNNSP. The full CDR3 is CATSRQTGNNSPLHF.

This clone was detected ten times or more. The CDR3 end lies 3 residues beyond the end of the read and is filled in from the germline J gene. The chain uses TRBV15 and TRBJ1-1, with D maybe TRBD1 (6 bases). The ends were cut back, 3 bases at V and 4 bases at J, with 9 bases in the middle. The CDR3 loop spans 13 amino acids. CDR1 is LNHNV and CDR2 is YYDKDF in the germline V gene (reference sequence). This chain's CDR3 is CATSSHRATEAFF. CDR3 DNA (partial): TGTGCCACCAGCAGCCACAGGGCCACTGAA.

This clone came up many times. Sequencing ends 3 residues short of the CDR3 end; the germline J gene provides the rest. The rearrangement joins TRBV24-1 to TRBJ2-3; TRBD1 agrees at 9 bases. The ends lost 4 bases at V and 4 bases at J; junction bases unmatched: 11. The CDR3 extends over 17 amino acids. Per germline, CDR1 KGHDR and CDR2 SFDVKD. The sequenced part of the CDR3 DNA is TGTGCCACCAGTGACTTAACCGGGACAGGGTCGGCAGATACG. Its translation is CATSDLTGTGSADT. The whole CDR3 sequence reads CATSDLTGTGSADTQYF.

This clone was found many times. The read ends 3 residues early relative to the CDR3; the germline J gene fills the gap. This chain joins TRBV7-2 and TRBJ2-3; D not certain. V lost 2 bases, J lost 6 bases, and 9 bases lay in between. The germline V gene has CDR1 SGHTA and CDR2 FQGNSA. The CDR3 is 13 residues long. The CDR3 DNA, read in part, is TGTGCCAGCAGCTTATCGTCCCTTGATACG. Its translation is CASSLSSLDT. The entire CDR3 sequence reads CASSLSSLDTQYF.

Many counts were recorded for this clone. The read comes to an end 3 residues before the CDR3 does, leaving the germline J gene to fill in the end. V and J are TRBV2 and TRBJ2-7; D may be TRBD1 (6 bases). The CDR3 is 14 amino acids. Trimming took 1 base from V and 5 from J, leaving 12 bases between them. Germline CDR1 and CDR2: SNHLY and FYNNEI. The CDR3 loop reads CASSEGLGHDEQYF. The CDR3 bases that were read are TGTGCCAGCAGTGAAGGACTGGGACACGACGAG.

This clone appeared many times. Read sequence stops 3 residues before the CDR3 end, and the germline J gene provides the missing end. The rearrangement uses TRBV5-5 and TRBJ1-2; 7 bases agree with TRBD1. V dropped 3 bases and J dropped 0; count of bases not matched to a gene: 2. The CDR3 has 14 residues. The germline V gene encodes CDR1 SGHKS and CDR2 YYEKEE (reference sequence). The CDR3 here is CASSSGGANYGYTF. Partial CDR3 DNA: TGTGCCAGCAGCTCAGGGGGAGCTAACTATGGC.

This clone has a count of ten or more. The CDR3 sequence: CASSTYKTGSGYNEQFF. CDR3 DNA, as far as it was read: TGTGCCAGCAGCACCTACAAGACAGGGTCGGGGTACAATGAG. This chain joins TRBV7-8 and TRBJ2-1; 7 bases fit TRBD1. The read terminates 3 residues ahead of where the CDR3 ends, so the germline J gene completes it. The CDR3 sequence is 17 residues long. The junction had 14 bases not matched to a gene; V was cut back by 5 bases and J by 4 bases. The germline gives CDR1 SGHVS, CDR2 FQNEAQ.

This clone came up many times. With the read ending 3 residues before the CDR3 end, the germline J gene is used to fill in that end. The chain joins TRBV30 to TRBJ2-5; D may be TRBD1 (5 bases). The length of the CDR3 is 12 residues. Germline V gives CDR1 GTSNPN, CDR2 SVGIG (reference sequence). CDR3 protein: CAWSGSQGTQYF. Incomplete CDR3 DNA: TGTGCCTGGAGTGGATCGCAGGGTACC. Supplemented by reference TRBV30 and TRBJ2-5, the full variable domain reads SQTIHQWPATLVQPVGSPLSLECTVEGTSNPNLYWYRQAAGRGLQLLFYSVGIGQISSEVPQNLSASRPQDRQFILSSKKLLLSDSGFYLCAWSGSQGTQYFGPGTRLLVL.

This clone was seen at least ten times. The DNA ends 3 residues before the CDR3 does, and the rest of the CDR3 is filled in from the germline J gene. V usage is TRBV19 and J usage is TRBJ2-6; 8 nucleotides line up with TRBD2. Germline-derived CDR1 and CDR2 are LNHDA and SQIVND (reference sequence). The CDR3 spans 18 residues. The ends lost 4 bases at V and 1 base at J; junction bases unmatched: 9. This CDR3 reads CASSNGGGPGSGANVLTF. The DNA read from the CDR3 is TGTGCCAGTAGTAACGGGGGGGGGCCTGGATCTGGGGCCAACGTC.

At least ten counts were recorded for this clone. The read is 3 residues too short to cover the CDR3 end, so that end is filled in from the germline J gene. V usage is TRBV20-1 and J usage is TRBJ2-1, with 14 bases aligning to TRBD2. J lost 6 bases, V lost 3 bases, and 1 base had no gene match. There are 14 residues in the CDR3. Germline V gene lookup returns CDR1 DFQATT and CDR2 SNEGSKA (reference sequence). CDR3 residues: CSASGTSGSNEQFF. Partial CDR3 DNA: TGCAGTGCTAGTGGGACTAGCGGGAGCAATGAG.

This clone appeared many times. The observed sequence ends 3 residues before the CDR3 terminus, with the missing tail filled in from the germline J gene. The J gene is TRBJ2-1, the V gene TRBV19; TRBD2 matches 12 bases. CDR3 size: 16 residues. Trimming took 1 base from V and 8 from J; bases not matched to a gene: 6. Per the germline V gene, CDR1 is LNHDA and CDR2 is SQIVND (reference sequence). The part of the CDR3 DNA that was read is TGTGCCAGTAGTATAGTTGCTAGCGGGAGGGGTGATGAG. It is translated as CASSIVASGRGDE. The full CDR3 reads CASSIVASGRGDEQFF.